A single sample is the source of the 13 T cell receptor beta chains below, sequenced in a study of beta chain features in type 1 diabetes. Study-level points and caveats: Moderate but significant shortening of TCRB CDR3s was recorded in all four CD4+ subsets from Type 1 diabetes patients.

Expressed TCRB transcripts were sequenced, since all the RNA that had been isolated was reverse transcribed. The protocol was immunoSEQ multiplex PCR, while the TCRdb copy is restricted to in-frame clones and leaves out a portion. The sample consists of roughly 280,000 clones, roughly a quarter of them appearing once. These TCRs' antigens remain unknown. Specimen: naive CD4+ T cells from blood. All receptors come from a woman under 40 with type 1 diabetes.

This chain links TRBV10-3 with TRBJ2-3; D perhaps matches TRBD1 (6 bases). The germline V and J ends were trimmed by 3 bases and 0 bases, with 7 bases remaining between them. Germline CDR1 is ENHRY and CDR2 is SYGVKD. CDR3 size: 14 residues. CDR3 bases: TGTGCCATCAGTGAACAGGGCAGCACAGATACGCAGTATTTT. Translating it yields CAISEQGSTDTQYF.

This clone was seen more than once but under ten times. This sample includes further DNA sequences coding for the same CDR3. The rearrangement links TRBV30 to TRBJ2-1; D is uncertain. The V gene lost 2 bases and the J gene lost 3 bases, with 2 bases spanning the gap. The CDR3 totals 11 residues. CDR1 and CDR2 (germline): GTSNPN, SVGIG (reference sequence). In nucleotides, the CDR3 is TGTGCCTGGAGTCTCTACAATGAGCAGTTCTTC. This encodes CAWSLYNEQFF.

In this sample, this clone turned up a few times. The chain carries TRBV7-3 and TRBJ2-1; D unresolved. The germline V and J ends were trimmed by 5 bases and 7 bases, with 18 bases remaining between them. Per germline, CDR1 SGHTA and CDR2 FQGTGA. The CDR3 totals 15 residues. This CDR3 reads CASSEILNSVNEQFF. DNA of the CDR3: TGTGCCAGCAGCGAGATACTAAATTCTGTTAATGAGCAGTTCTTC.

The sample holds a few counts of this clone. This rearrangement joins TRBV29-1 to TRBJ2-5; 9 positions match TRBD1. V lost 6 bases to trimming and J lost 4 bases; unmatched junction nucleotides: 6. The CDR3 consists of 13 residues. In germline, CDR1 is SQVTM, CDR2 ANQGSEA. CDR3 sequence: CSVALGQGETQYF. The CDR3 bases are TGCAGCGTCGCCTTGGGACAGGGAGAGACCCAGTACTTC.

The V gene is TRBV28, the J gene TRBJ2-3; TRBD2 might be the D (6 bases). CDR1 MDHEN and CDR2 SYDVKM come from the germline V gene. The CDR3 covers 15 residues. Trimming removed 4 bases at V and 1 base at J, with 12 bases between. The CDR3 spells CASSSASGGTDTQYF. DNA for the CDR3: TGTGCCAGCAGTTCCGCTTCGGGGGGCACAGATACGCAGTATTTT.

The CDR3 sequence: CAWSVSQGGGYTF. In DNA form, the CDR3 reads TGTGCCTGGAGTGTCAGTCAGGGAGGAGGCTACACCTTC. The chain couples TRBV30 to TRBJ1-2; D might be TRBD1 (5 bases). Germline V gene lookup returns CDR1 GTSNPN and CDR2 SVGIG (reference sequence). The CDR3 length is 13 residues. Trimming pared 0 bases from V and 8 bases from J, leaving 13 bases between.

The chain recombines TRBV5-1 with TRBJ1-4, with D uncertain. The germline V gene encodes CDR1 SGHRS and CDR2 YFSETQ. The CDR3 covers 13 residues. The ends were cut back, 0 bases at V and 5 bases at J, with 5 bases in the middle. The CDR3 DNA follows: TGCGCCAGCAGCTTGGACACCAATGAAAAACTGTTTTTT. Protein: CASSLDTNEKLFF.

The chain carries TRBV23-1 and TRBJ2-7; D perhaps matches TRBD1 (6 bases). TRBV23-1 is an open reading frame whose function is uncertain. CDR3 size: 14 residues. V was trimmed by 3 bases and J by 5 bases, leaving 14 bases between them. CDR3 residues: CASSHPGHFNEQYF. The DNA for the CDR3 is TGCGCCAGCAGTCACCCGGGACACTTCAACGAGCAGTACTTC.

This clone has more than one count but fewer than ten. Other DNA sequences of this sample code for an identical CDR3. This chain links TRBV5-4 with TRBJ1-5, with a possible D match to TRBD1 (6 bases). Between the trimmed V and J ends, which lost 1 base and 1 base, there was a span of 6 bases. This CDR3 region has 14 residues. Per germline, CDR1 SGHNT and CDR2 YYREEE (reference sequence). This CDR3 is CASSLTGSNQPQHF. The CDR3 nucleotides read TGTGCCAGCAGCTTGACAGGGAGCAATCAGCCCCAGCATTTT.

This chain joins TRBV29-1 and TRBJ2-3; 11 bases agree with TRBD1. The V segment lost 5 bases and the J segment 4 bases; nucleotides outside the gene matches: 5. In germline, CDR1 is SQVTM, CDR2 ANQGSEA. The CDR3 covers 14 residues. DNA of the CDR3: TGCAGCGTTTCCTCGGGACAGGGGGCAGATACGCAGTATTTT. This sequence encodes CSVSSGQGADTQYF.

The rearrangement uses TRBV28 and TRBJ2-3; perhaps TRBD1 as D (6 bases). Trimming removed 5 bases at V and 2 bases at J, with 17 bases between. Germline V CDR1 and CDR2: MDHEN, SYDVKM. This CDR3 has 16 amino acids. CDR3: CASSRGTDSYTDTQYF. CDR3 sequence (DNA): TGTGCCAGCAGTAGGGGGACGGATTCTTACACAGATACGCAGTATTTT.

This clone was counted a few times. V usage is TRBV5-1 and J usage is TRBJ1-2; possibly TRBD1 for D (6 bases). The germline V and J ends were trimmed by 4 bases and 9 bases, with 22 bases remaining between them. From germline, CDR1 is SGHRS and CDR2 YFSETQ. CDR3 length equals 15 residues. The CDR3 sequence is CASSQSPDRLYRYTF. The CDR3 DNA sequence: TGCGCCAGCAGCCAATCTCCCGACAGGCTATATCGCTACACCTTC.

In this sample, this clone turned up a few times. This chain links TRBV4-2 with TRBJ1-1; D remains ambiguous. Germline CDR1 is LGHNA and CDR2 is YNFKEQ. The CDR3 is 13 amino acids. V lost 1 base and J lost 6, with 9 bases in between. This chain's CDR3 is CASSQVVEAEAFF. For the CDR3, the DNA is TGTGCCAGCAGCCAAGTGGTGGAGGCTGAAGCTTTCTTT.